The next 23 T cell receptor beta chains were all read from a single sample in a study of PD-L1 blockade in urothelial cancer. Time point here: peripheral blood 6 weeks after treatment start. Profiled with immunoSEQ multiplex PCR; TCRdb holds only in-frame clones, not every one. The table lists about 120,000 clones, approximately 90% of them singletons. Material: PBMCs, obtained around atezolizumab (anti-PD-L1) treatment. Source of these receptors: a man aged 55 to 70 with urothelial cancer.

The chain employs TRBV11-1 and TRBJ2-7, with 7 bases identical to TRBD2. CDR1 SGHAT and CDR2 FQDESV come from the germline V gene (reference sequence). After removal of 5 bases from V and 4 bases from J, the junction contained 14 bases not matched to a gene. The CDR3 is 16 amino acids. CDR3 sequence reads: CASSEVGGTSPYEQYF. DNA for the CDR3: TGTGCCAGCAGCGAGGTGGGAGGGACCTCCCCGTACGAGCAGTACTTC. The variable domain in full, completed from reference TRBV11-1 and TRBJ2-7, reads EAEVAQSPRYKITEKSQAVAFWCDPISGHATLYWYRQILGQGPELLVQFQDESVVDDSQLPKDRFSAERLKGVDSTLKIQPAELGDSAMYLCASSEVGGTSPYEQYFGPGTRLTVT.

The gene calls are TRBV11-3 and TRBJ2-7; 10 positions match TRBD1. V gave up 5 bases and J gave up 3 bases; unmatched junction bases: 13. Germline V gene lookup returns CDR1 SGHNT and CDR2 YENEEA. The CDR3 runs to 17 residues. The CDR3 nucleotides read TGTGCCAGCAGCCCGAGCGGGACAGGGGATAATAACTACGAGCAGTACTTC. This sequence encodes CASSPSGTGDNNYEQYF.

CDR3 nucleotides: TGTGCCAGTAGTGTGCAGGGGAACTACGAGCAGTACTTC. Translation gives CASSVQGNYEQYF. V and J are TRBV19 and TRBJ2-7, with D possibly TRBD1 on 6 matching bases. The CDR3 extends over 13 amino acids. V gave up 5 bases and J gave up 3 bases, with 11 bases separating them. The germline gives CDR1 LNHDA, CDR2 SQIVND (reference sequence).

V and J are TRBV20-1 and TRBJ2-1; D possibly corresponds to TRBD2 (6 bases). Trimming pared 5 bases from V and 10 bases from J, leaving 9 bases between. Germline V gene lookup returns CDR1 DFQATT and CDR2 SNEGSKA (reference sequence). CDR3 size: 10 residues. CDR3 sequence: CSAEGLEQFF. As DNA, the CDR3 is TGCAGTGCTGAGGGACTGGAGCAGTTCTTC.

This clone was seen only a few times. This chain connects TRBV10-1 to TRBJ2-1; 9 bases fit TRBD2. The ends lost 5 bases at V and 0 bases at J; junction bases unmatched: 5. The germline gives CDR1 WNHNN, CDR2 SYGVQD (reference sequence). The CDR3 consists of 16 residues. CDR3 loop: CASSTAGGSSYNEQFF. The DNA of the CDR3 is TGCGCCAGCAGTACGGCGGGGGGGAGCTCCTACAATGAGCAGTTCTTC.

The chain has TRBV18 and TRBJ1-3; 9 bases map to TRBD1. V gave up 3 bases and J gave up 2 bases; unmatched junction bases: 5. This CDR3 is 16 amino acids long. The germline V gene encodes CDR1 KGHSH and CDR2 LQKENI. CDR3 nucleotides: TGTGCCAGCTCACCTAGGGACAGGGTGGCTGGAAACACCATATATTTT. Encoded protein: CASSPRDRVAGNTIYF.

This chain uses TRBV6-5 with TRBJ2-1; TRBD2 aligns across 7 bases. This CDR3 comprises 14 residues. From germline, CDR1 is MNHEY and CDR2 SVGAGI. V dropped 4 bases and J dropped 2; count of bases not matched to a gene: 2. The chain's CDR3 is CASSSSGPYNEQFF. In DNA form, the CDR3 reads TGTGCCAGCAGTTCTAGCGGCCCCTACAATGAGCAGTTCTTC.

CDR3 sequence reads: CASSLGTSLTDTQYF. CDR3 in DNA: TGTGCCAGCAGCCTCGGGACTAGCTTAACAGATACGCAGTATTTT. The chain carries TRBV5-5 and TRBJ2-3; the match to TRBD2 covers 9 bases. Looked up from germline, CDR1 is SGHKS and CDR2 is YYEKEE (reference sequence). This CDR3 spans 15 amino acids. Losses at the gene ends were 4 bases for V and 3 bases for J; bases not matched to a gene: 6.

CDR3: CASSFLRGFLTGELFF. DNA for the CDR3: TGTGCCAGCAGCTTCTTACGGGGGTTTCTTACCGGGGAGCTGTTTTTT. This chain links TRBV5-6 with TRBJ2-2; TRBD2 might be the D (6 bases). Trimming cost V 2 bases and J 5 bases, with 16 bases left between them. The germline gives CDR1 SGHDT, CDR2 YYEEEE. The CDR3 spans 16 residues.

This clone is a singleton in its sample. The chain is built from TRBV7-8 and TRBJ2-3; TRBD2 matches at 12 bases. The CDR3 has 18 amino acids. V shed 3 bases, J shed 1 base, and the junction held 8 bases outside the gene matches. The germline V gene has CDR1 SGHVS and CDR2 FQNEAQ. CDR3 sequence (DNA): TGTGCCAGCAGCTTGACTAGCGGGAGCCTCCCGGGCACAGATACGCAGTATTTT. Amino acid sequence: CASSLTSGSLPGTDTQYF.

This chain joins TRBV28 and TRBJ1-2; D call uncertain. Trimming cost V 8 bases and J 5 bases, with 18 bases left between them. Germline assignment: CDR1 MDHEN and CDR2 SYDVKM. The CDR3 extends over 14 amino acids. Here the CDR3 reads CASAHGSPPYGYTF. In nucleotides, the CDR3 is TGTGCCAGCGCCCATGGGAGTCCCCCTTATGGCTACACCTTC.

This clone occurred once. The J gene is TRBJ1-1, the V gene TRBV10-3; 8 positions match TRBD1. V shed 6 bases, J shed 4 bases, and the junction held 7 bases outside the gene matches. CDR3 length equals 14 residues. Germline V gene lookup returns CDR1 ENHRY and CDR2 SYGVKD. Written as DNA, the CDR3 is TGTGCCATCAGGGCAACAGGGGGTTCCACTGAAGCTTTCTTT. Translating it yields CAIRATGGSTEAFF.

V gene TRBV5-8 combines with J gene TRBJ1-2; TRBD1 is a possible D gene (5 bases). The CDR3 totals 16 residues. V lost 0 bases and J lost 3, with 15 bases in between. Germline values: CDR1 SGHTS, CDR2 YDEGEE. The DNA for the CDR3 is TGTGCCAGCAGCTTGGGCCTTACAGGCGGCGACTATGGCTACACCTTC. Translated: CASSLGLTGGDYGYTF.

The rearrangement uses TRBV19 and TRBJ2-1; 7 bases map to TRBD2. V shed 4 bases and J 2 bases; nucleotides not matched to a gene: 8. The CDR3 extends over 16 amino acids. Germline CDR1 and CDR2: LNHDA and SQIVND (reference sequence). CDR3 loop: CASSTTREKAYNEQFF. The CDR3 nucleotides are TGTGCCAGTAGTACCACGCGGGAGAAGGCCTACAATGAGCAGTTCTTC.

The V gene is TRBV28, the J gene TRBJ2-7; possible D gene TRBD2, 5 bases. The CDR3 totals 13 residues. Trimming pared 8 bases from V and 5 bases from J, leaving 16 bases between. Germline-derived CDR1 and CDR2 are MDHEN and SYDVKM. DNA for the CDR3: TGTGCCAGCGCCACAGCGGCTGCGGACGAGCAGTACTTC. This translates into CASATAAADEQYF. Using reference TRBV28 and TRBJ2-7 for the parts outside the CDR3, the full variable domain is DVKVTQSSRYLVKRTGEKVFLECVQDMDHENMFWYRQDPGLGLRLIYFSYDVKMKEKGDIPEGYSVSREKKERFSLILESASTNQTSMYLCASATAAADEQYFGPGTRLTVT.

The rearrangement joins TRBV9 to TRBJ2-5, with D possibly being TRBD1 (5 bases). From germline, CDR1 is SGDLS and CDR2 YYNGEE. This CDR3 is built from 14 residues. The V gene lost 0 bases and the J gene lost 2 bases, with 8 bases spanning the gap. The CDR3 DNA is TGTGCCAGCAGCGTAGTTGACAGTCAAGAGACCCAGTACTTC. Translated: CASSVVDSQETQYF.

Note on this clone: This CDR3 is also generated by other DNA sequences in the sample. The chain combines TRBV5-1 with TRBJ2-2, with D possibly being TRBD2 (6 bases). The CDR3 is 15 residues long. The V gene lost 0 bases and the J gene lost 3 bases, with 9 bases spanning the gap. Germline V lookup: CDR1 SGHRS, CDR2 YFSETQ. The CDR3 is CASSLGLVDTGELFF. In DNA form, the CDR3 reads TGCGCCAGCAGCTTGGGACTAGTTGACACCGGGGAGCTGTTTTTT. The complete variable domain, with remaining parts taken from reference TRBV5-1 and TRBJ2-2, reads KAGVTQTPRYLIKTRGQQVTLSCSPISGHRSVSWYQQTPGQGLQFLFEYFSETQRNKGNFPGRFSGRQFSNSRSEMNVSTLELGDSALYLCASSLGLVDTGELFFGEGSRLTVL.

This clone was seen a single time. This sequence joins TRBV15 and TRBJ2-5, with a tentative D call TRBD1 (6 bases). Trimming pared 0 bases from V and 2 bases from J, leaving 13 bases between. The CDR3 is 16 residues long. The germline V gene has CDR1 LNHNV and CDR2 YYDKDF (reference sequence). CDR3 sequence: CATSRDWGPIQETQYF. The CDR3 region has the DNA TGTGCCACCAGCAGAGACTGGGGGCCAATACAAGAGACCCAGTACTTC. The full variable domain, completed using reference TRBV15 and TRBJ2-5, is DAMVIQNPRYQVTQFGKPVTLSCSQTLNHNVMYWYQQKSSQAPKLLFHYYDKDFNNEADTPDNFQSRRPNTSFCFLDIRSPGLGDTAMYLCATSRDWGPIQETQYFGPGTRLLVL.

This clone was recorded once. The chain links TRBV19 to TRBJ2-3, with 8 bases fitting TRBD1. This CDR3 region has 15 residues. J lost 5 bases, V lost 1 base, and 5 bases had no gene match. Per germline, CDR1 LNHDA and CDR2 SQIVND (reference sequence). The CDR3 protein is CASSIGYRGIDTQYF. As DNA, the CDR3 is TGTGCCAGTAGTATAGGTTACAGGGGGATAGATACGCAGTATTTT.

J is TRBJ2-6 and V is TRBV5-4, with D hard to call. This CDR3 has 16 amino acids. Germline CDR1 and CDR2: SGHNT and YYREEE (reference sequence). The V end lost 0 bases, the J end lost 4 bases, and 11 bases lay between the germline ends. For the CDR3, the DNA is TGTGCCAGCAGCTTGGTTGGGCGCCTCGGGGCCAACGTCCTGACTTTC. This encodes CASSLVGRLGANVLTF.

The chain employs TRBV7-3 and TRBJ2-2; tentative D call: TRBD2 (6 bases). Germline V gene data show CDR1 as SGHTA and CDR2 as FQGTGA. CDR3 size: 13 residues. Trimming left V 5 bases short and J 7 bases short, with 11 bases between. The CDR3 sequence is CASSGGPDGELFF. CDR3 DNA sequence: TGTGCCAGCAGCGGAGGGCCGGACGGGGAGCTGTTTTTT.

This clone came up a few times. The gene calls are TRBV5-4 and TRBJ1-4, with D unresolved. Trimming shortened V by 7 bases and J by 12 bases, and 19 bases separated the two germline ends. The CDR3 spans 13 residues. Germline V gene data show CDR1 as SGHNT and CDR2 as YYREEE (reference sequence). DNA of the CDR3: TGTGCCAGCCAGCAGACGGGTCTTGAGGAACTGTTTTTT. Translation gives CASQQTGLEELFF. Using reference TRBV5-4 and TRBJ1-4 for the parts outside the CDR3, the full variable domain is ETGVTQSPTHLIKTRGQQVTLRCSSQSGHNTVSWYQQALGQGPQFIFQYYREEENGRGNFPPRFSGLQFPNYSSELNVNALELDDSALYLCASQQTGLEELFFGSGTQLSVL.

The J gene is TRBJ2-7, the V gene TRBV6-5; 7 positions match TRBD2. CDR1 and CDR2 from the germline V gene are MNHEY and SVGAGI. CDR3 length equals 14 residues. V dropped 6 bases and J dropped 2; count of bases not matched to a gene: 7. The CDR3 is CASRRGAGTYEQYF. The DNA for the CDR3 is TGTGCCAGCAGGAGGGGAGCGGGAACCTACGAGCAGTACTTC.